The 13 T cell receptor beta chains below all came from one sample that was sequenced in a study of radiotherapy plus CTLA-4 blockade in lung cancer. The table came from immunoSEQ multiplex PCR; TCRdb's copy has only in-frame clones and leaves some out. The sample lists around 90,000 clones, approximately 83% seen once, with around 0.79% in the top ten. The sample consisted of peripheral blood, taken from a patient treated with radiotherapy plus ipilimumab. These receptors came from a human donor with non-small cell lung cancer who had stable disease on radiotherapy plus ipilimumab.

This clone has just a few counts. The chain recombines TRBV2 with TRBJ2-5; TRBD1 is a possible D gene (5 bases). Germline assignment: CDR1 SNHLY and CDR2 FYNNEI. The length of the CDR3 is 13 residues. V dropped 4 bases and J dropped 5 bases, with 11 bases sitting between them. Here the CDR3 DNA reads TGTGCCAGCAGTGTAATAGGGGTTGAGACCCAGTACTTC. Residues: CASSVIGVETQYF.

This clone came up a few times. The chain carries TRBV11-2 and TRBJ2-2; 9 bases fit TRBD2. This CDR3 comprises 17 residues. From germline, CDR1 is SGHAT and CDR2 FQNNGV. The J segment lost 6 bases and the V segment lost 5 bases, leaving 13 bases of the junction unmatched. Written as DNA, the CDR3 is TGTGCCAGCAGCCTGGGAGATAGCGGGAGACGCCCCGGGGAGCTGTTTTTT. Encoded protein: CASSLGDSGRRPGELFF.

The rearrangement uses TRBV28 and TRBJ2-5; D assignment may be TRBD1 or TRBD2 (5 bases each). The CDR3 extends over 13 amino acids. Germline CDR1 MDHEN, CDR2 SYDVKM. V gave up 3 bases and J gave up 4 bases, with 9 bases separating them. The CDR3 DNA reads TGTGCCAGCAGTTTGACCGGGACAGAGACCCAGTACTTC. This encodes CASSLTGTETQYF. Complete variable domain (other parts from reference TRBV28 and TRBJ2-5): DVKVTQSSRYLVKRTGEKVFLECVQDMDHENMFWYRQDPGLGLRLIYFSYDVKMKEKGDIPEGYSVSREKKERFSLILESASTNQTSMYLCASSLTGTETQYFGPGTRLLVL.

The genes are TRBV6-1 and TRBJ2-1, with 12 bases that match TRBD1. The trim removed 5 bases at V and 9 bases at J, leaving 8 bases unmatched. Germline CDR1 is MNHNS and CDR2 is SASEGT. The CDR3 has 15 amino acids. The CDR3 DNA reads TGTGCCAGCAGTAGAACCGGGACAGGGGGCGGTGAGCAGTTCTTC. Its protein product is CASSRTGTGGGEQFF.

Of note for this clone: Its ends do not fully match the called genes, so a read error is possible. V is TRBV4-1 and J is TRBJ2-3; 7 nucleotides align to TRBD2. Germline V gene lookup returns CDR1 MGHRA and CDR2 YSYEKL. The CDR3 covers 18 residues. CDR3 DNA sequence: TGCGCCAGCAGCCAAGATAGTCTCGGACTAGATCGCACGGATACGCAGTATTTT. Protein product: CASSQDSLGLDRTDTQYF.

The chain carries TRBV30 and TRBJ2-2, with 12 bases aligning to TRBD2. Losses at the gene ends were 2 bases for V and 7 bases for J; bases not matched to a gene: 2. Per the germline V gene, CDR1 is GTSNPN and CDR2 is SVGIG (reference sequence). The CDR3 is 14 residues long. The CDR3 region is CAWSKLAGGGELFF. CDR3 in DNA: TGTGCCTGGAGTAAACTAGCGGGGGGCGGGGAGCTGTTTTTT.

The chain's CDR3 is CASSPLPTGGEYEQYF. Here the CDR3 DNA reads TGTGCCAGCTCACCGCTCCCGACAGGGGGCGAGTACGAGCAGTACTTC. The chain is built from TRBV18 and TRBJ2-7, with 10 bases matching TRBD1. Germline assignment: CDR1 KGHSH and CDR2 LQKENI. Unmatched junction bases numbered 9, after V lost 3 bases and J lost 4 bases. The CDR3 is 16 amino acids.

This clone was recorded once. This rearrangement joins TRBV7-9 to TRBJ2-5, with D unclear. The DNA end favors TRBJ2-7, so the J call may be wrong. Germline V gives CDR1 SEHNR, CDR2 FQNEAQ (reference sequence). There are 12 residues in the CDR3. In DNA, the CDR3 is TGTGCCAGCAGCTTACAAAACTACGAGCAGTACTTC. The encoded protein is CASSLQNYEQYF.

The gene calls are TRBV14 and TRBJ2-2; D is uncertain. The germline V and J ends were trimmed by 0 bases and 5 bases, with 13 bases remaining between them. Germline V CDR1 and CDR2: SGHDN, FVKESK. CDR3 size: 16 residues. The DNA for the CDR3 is TGTGCCAGCAGCCAAGATGCACTCCCTGGGACCGGGGAGCTGTTTTTT. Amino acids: CASSQDALPGTGELFF.

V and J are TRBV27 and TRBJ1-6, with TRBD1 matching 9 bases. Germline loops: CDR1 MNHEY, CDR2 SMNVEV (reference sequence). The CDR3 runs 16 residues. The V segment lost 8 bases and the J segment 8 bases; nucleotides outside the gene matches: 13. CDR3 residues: CASGITGTGLDSPLHF. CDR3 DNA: TGTGCCAGCGGAATAACCGGGACAGGGTTGGATTCACCCCTCCACTTT.

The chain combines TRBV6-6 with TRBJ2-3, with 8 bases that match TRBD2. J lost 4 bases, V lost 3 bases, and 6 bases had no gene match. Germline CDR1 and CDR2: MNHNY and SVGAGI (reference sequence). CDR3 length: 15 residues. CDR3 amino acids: CASSYTGGPPDTQYF. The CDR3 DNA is TGTGCCAGCAGTTATACGGGAGGGCCCCCAGATACGCAGTATTTT.

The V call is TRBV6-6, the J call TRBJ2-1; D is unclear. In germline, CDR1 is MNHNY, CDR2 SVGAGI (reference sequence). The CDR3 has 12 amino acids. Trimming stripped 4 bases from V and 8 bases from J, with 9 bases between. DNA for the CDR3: TGTGCCAGCAGTTCCCAACGCGATGAGCAGTTCTTC. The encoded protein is CASSSQRDEQFF.

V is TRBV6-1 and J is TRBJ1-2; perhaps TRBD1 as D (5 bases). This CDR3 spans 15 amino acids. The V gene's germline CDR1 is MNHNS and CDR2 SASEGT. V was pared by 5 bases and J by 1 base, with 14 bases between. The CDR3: CASSPGVGGNYGYTF. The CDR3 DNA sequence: TGTGCCAGCAGTCCCGGGGTGGGGGGTAACTATGGCTACACCTTC.